This T cell receptor beta chain emerged from a study of blood T cell repertoires in COVID-19. Whole-study context: PBMCs, B-cell-depleted T cells, or T cells provided the cDNA or gDNA that made up the material.

In the original workflow: How many nucleated cells were present was estimated from reference gene primer amplification. The protocol was immunoSEQ multiplex PCR, while the TCRdb copy is restricted to in-frame clones and leaves out a portion. The V and J calls and clone size are taken from that table; D and trimming were inferred from the DNA. This sample has almost 400,000 clones, with around 89% found just once. Germline CDR1 GTSNPN, CDR2 SVGIG (reference sequence). Losses at the gene ends were 5 bases for V and 5 bases for J; bases not matched to a gene: 7. This CDR3 is built from 15 residues. Participants were aged roughly 18 to 100 years from about two dozen US areas.

The sequenced sample consisted of PBMCs or T cells enriched from blood (not recorded which). This TCR came from a woman in her 30s with acute COVID-19. This sequence joins TRBV30 and TRBJ1-6; the match to TRBD1 covers 9 bases. The CDR3 sequence is CAWGNGQGNNSPLHF. CDR3 coding DNA: TGTGCCTGGGGGAACGGACAGGGGAATAATTCACCCCTCCACTTT.